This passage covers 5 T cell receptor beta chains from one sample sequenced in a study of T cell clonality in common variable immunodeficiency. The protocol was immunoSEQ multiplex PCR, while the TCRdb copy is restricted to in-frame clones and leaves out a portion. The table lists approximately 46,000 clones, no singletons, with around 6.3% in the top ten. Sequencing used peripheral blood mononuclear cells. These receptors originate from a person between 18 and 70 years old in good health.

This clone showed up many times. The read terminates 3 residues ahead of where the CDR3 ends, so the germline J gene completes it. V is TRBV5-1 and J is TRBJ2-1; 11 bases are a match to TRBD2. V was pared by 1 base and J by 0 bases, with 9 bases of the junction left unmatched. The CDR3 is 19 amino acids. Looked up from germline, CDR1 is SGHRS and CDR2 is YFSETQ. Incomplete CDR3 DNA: TGCGCCAGCAGCTTGCCACGGACTAGCGGGTTTAGCTCCTACAATGAG. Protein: CASSLPRTSGFSSYNE. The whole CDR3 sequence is CASSLPRTSGFSSYNEQFF.

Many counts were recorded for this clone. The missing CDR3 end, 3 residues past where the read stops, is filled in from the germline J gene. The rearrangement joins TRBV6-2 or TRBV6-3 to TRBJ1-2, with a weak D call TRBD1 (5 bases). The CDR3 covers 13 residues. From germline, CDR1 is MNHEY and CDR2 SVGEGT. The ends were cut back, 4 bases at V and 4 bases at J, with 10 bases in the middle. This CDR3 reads CASSWDSLYGYTF. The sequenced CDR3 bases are TGTGCCAGCAGTTGGGACTCCCTCTATGGC.

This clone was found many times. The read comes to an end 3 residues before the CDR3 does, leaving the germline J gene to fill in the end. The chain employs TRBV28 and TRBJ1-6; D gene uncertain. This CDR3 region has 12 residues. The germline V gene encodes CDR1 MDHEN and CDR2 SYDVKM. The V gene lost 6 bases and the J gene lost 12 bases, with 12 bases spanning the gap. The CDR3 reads CASRPNGEPLHF. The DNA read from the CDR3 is TGTGCCAGCAGACCCAACGGTGAACCC.

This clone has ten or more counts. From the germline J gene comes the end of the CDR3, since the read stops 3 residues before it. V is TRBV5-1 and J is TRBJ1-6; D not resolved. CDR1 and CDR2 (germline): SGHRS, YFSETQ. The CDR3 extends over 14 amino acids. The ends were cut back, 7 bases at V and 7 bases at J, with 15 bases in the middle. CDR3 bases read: TGCGCCAGCCCCCCGGTGACATTGAATTCACCC. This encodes CASPPVTLNSP. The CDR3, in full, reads CASPPVTLNSPLHF.

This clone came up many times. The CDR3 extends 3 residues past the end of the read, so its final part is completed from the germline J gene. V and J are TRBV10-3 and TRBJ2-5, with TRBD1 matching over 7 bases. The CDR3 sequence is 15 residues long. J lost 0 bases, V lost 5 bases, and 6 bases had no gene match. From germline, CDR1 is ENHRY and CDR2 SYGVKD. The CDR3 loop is CAISMSGTDQETQYF. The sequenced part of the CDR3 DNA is TGTGCCATCAGTATGTCCGGGACAGACCAAGAGACC.